The clone carrying this TCR beta chain was picked up a small number of times. TCRdb's table, derived via immunoSEQ multiplex PCR, lists solely in-frame clones and lacks some. The table lists tens of thousands of clones, 90% to 95% of them singletons. This sample was taken from a study of T cell changes during pregnancy in multiple sclerosis. This CDR3 spans 14 amino acids. The V gene end was trimmed by 5 bases and the J gene end by 1 base; junction bases not matched to a gene: 4. CDR1 and CDR2 from the germline V gene are SGDLS and YYNGEE. Sequencing used peripheral blood, obtained before pregnancy. The chain employs TRBV9 and TRBJ2-3; 7 bases fit TRBD1. The clonotype comes from a female donor with multiple sclerosis, enrolled in a pregnancy study. The CDR3 DNA is TGTGCCAGCAGAAGACAGGGCGGCACAGATACGCAGTATTTT. As protein: CASRRQGGTDTQYF.